The source of this T cell receptor beta chain is a study of shared clonotypes between healthy human individuals. Study details: Three plates were used per donor for CD4 naive, three for CD4 memory, two for CD8 naive and one for CD8 memory. Study-wide findings and caveats: It was the non-shared clonotypes that had lower generation probabilities than clonotypes shared by all four donors. Estimated richness values were generally larger in naive subsets than in memory subsets. Among donors, clonotype sharing was expected to be affected by sequencing depth.

TCRdb's copy holds only in-frame clones and misses some; the assay was immunoSEQ multiplex PCR. The sample includes 2.3 million or so clones, approximately 93% of them seen just once. Comments on this clone: The target antigen is unknown.

The CDR3 covers 14 residues. Germline V gives CDR1 SGHVS, CDR2 FQNEAQ. V gave up 3 bases and J gave up 4 bases, with 11 bases separating them. The rearrangement uses TRBV7-8 and TRBJ2-3; D assignment may be TRBD1 or TRBD2 (5 bases each). Sequencing used naive CD4+ T cells from PBMCs. Subset specified: CD45RA+ positively selected. This receptor was taken from a man younger than 35 in good health. Some clones in this sample may be carry-over from other donors' samples. In DNA, the CDR3 is TGTGCCAGCAGCTTGTCGGGGACCGCAGATACGCAGTATTTT. This encodes CASSLSGTADTQYF.